The following is a T cell receptor (beta chain) sequence with its context. Its target is unknown. The data derive from a study of T cell responses to AZD1222 COVID-19 vaccine. Study-wide results and limits: Once two AZD1222 doses were given, Spike-specific TCR breadth and depth went up.

Here immunoSEQ multiplex PCR was the method, and the copy in TCRdb shows in-frame clones only, minus some. This sample has about 81,000 clones; around 83% occur once, and the top ten carry approximately 5.6%. It was second doses at about 4 or about 12 weeks that were pooled. The CDR3 spans 16 residues. Trimming left V 5 bases short and J 4 bases short, with 19 bases between. The chain carries TRBV5-3 and TRBJ1-3, with D unresolved. TRBV5-3 is classed as an ORF, of uncertain function. The clonotype was recovered from an adult who received the AZD1222 COVID-19 vaccine. Material: peripheral blood, obtained 28 days after the second AZD1222 dose. CDR3 region: CARREEGPQRGNTIYF. In DNA, the CDR3 is TGTGCCAGAAGGGAGGAGGGCCCGCAGAGGGGAAACACCATATATTTT.